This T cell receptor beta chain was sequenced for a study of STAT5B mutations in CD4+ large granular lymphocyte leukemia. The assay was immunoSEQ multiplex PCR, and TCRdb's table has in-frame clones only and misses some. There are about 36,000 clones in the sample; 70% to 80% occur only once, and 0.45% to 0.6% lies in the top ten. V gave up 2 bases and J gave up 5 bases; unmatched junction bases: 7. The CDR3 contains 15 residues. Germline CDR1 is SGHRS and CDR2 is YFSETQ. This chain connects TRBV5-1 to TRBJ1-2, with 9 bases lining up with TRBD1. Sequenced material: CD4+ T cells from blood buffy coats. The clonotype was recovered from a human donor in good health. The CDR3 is CASSFEQGASYGYTF. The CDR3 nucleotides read TGCGCCAGCAGCTTTGAACAGGGGGCCTCTTATGGCTACACCTTC.